Listed below are T cell receptor beta chains from one sample, sequenced in a study of Ad26.COV2.S vaccination and SARS-CoV-2 variants. Data came from immunoSEQ multiplex PCR; TCRdb stores just in-frame clones and leaves some out. The sample records roughly 700,000 clones, around 89% being singletons. The source material was peripheral blood, sampled in a trial of Ad26.COV2.S vaccine versus placebo. Every receptor here comes from a person aged 18-65 years who received the Ad26.COV2.S COVID-19 vaccine or a placebo. CDR3s include the opening cysteine and the closing phenylalanine or tryptophan. A D gene is named only where the DNA matches it firmly. Only some rows state a clone size, as once, few, many or a class for expanded clones.

j_call clone_size d_call v_call cdr3_nt cdr3_aa
TRBJ2-3 - - TRBV19 TGTGCCAGTAGTATAGATCAGCCAGATACGCAGTATTTT CASSIDQPDTQYF
TRBJ1-1 - - TRBV29-1 TGCAGCGTTCATGACAGAATGAACACTGAAGCTTTCTTT CSVHDRMNTEAFF
TRBJ2-7 once TRBD2 TRBV7-2 TGTGCCAGCAGCTTAGCTAGCGGGGGGACCTACGAGCAGTACTTC CASSLASGGTYEQYF
TRBJ2-7 - - TRBV6-5 TGTGCCAGCACTGGAGATTACGAGCAGTACTTC CASTGDYEQYF
TRBJ1-1 - - TRBV27 TGTGCCAGCAGTTTCGGGGGTCCCAACACTGAAGCTTTCTTT CASSFGGPNTEAFF
TRBJ1-5 few TRBD1 TRBV7-9 TGTGCCAGCAGCTTAAGCGACAGGGACTTAAATCAGCCCCAGCATTTT CASSLSDRDLNQPQHF
TRBJ2-1 - - TRBV11-3 TGTGCCAGCAGCTTAGATCCGGAGTCCTACAATGAGCAGTTCTTC CASSLDPESYNEQFF
TRBJ2-3 - TRBD1 TRBV24-1 TGTGCCACCAGTGATGGGACAGGGGGGTACGATACGCAGTATTTT CATSDGTGGYDTQYF
TRBJ1-1 - TRBD1 TRBV10-3 TGTGCCATCAGTACGGACAGGCTGAACACTGAAGCTTTCTTT CAISTDRLNTEAFF
TRBJ2-7 - TRBD1 TRBV7-9 TGTGCCAGCAGGGGACAGGGACCAATTTACGAGCAGTACTTC CASRGQGPIYEQYF
TRBJ2-7 - TRBD2 TRBV7-9 TGTGCCAGCAGCCGGGCTAGCGGGTCCGTCGACGAGCAGTACTTC CASSRASGSVDEQYF
TRBJ1-5 - TRBD1 TRBV2 TGTGCCAGCAGGGTGACAGGGTATCAGCCCCAGCATTTT CASRVTGYQPQHF
TRBJ1-1 once - TRBV5-1 TGCGCCAGCAGCTTGGAGGCAGGGAGGGTGGCTTTCTTT CASSLEAGRVAFF
TRBJ1-1 - TRBD1 TRBV6-6 TGTGCCAGCAGTCGGACGGGACAGGGCAAGATGAACACTGAAGCTTTCTTT CASSRTGQGKMNTEAFF
TRBJ2-7 - - TRBV2 TGTGCCAGCAGGGGCAGAACAGCGCCTAGCTACGAGCAGTACTTC CASRGRTAPSYEQYF
TRBJ2-7 once - TRBV5-1 TGCGCCAGCAGCCTGGTCGGGAACGAGCAGTACTTC CASSLVGNEQYF
TRBJ2-5 - - TRBV5-1 TGCGCCAGCAGCTTCCATGGGTTAGAGACCCAGTACTTC CASSFHGLETQYF
TRBJ1-6 - - TRBV19 TGTGCCAGTAGTTTTTTGGGGGCCAATTCACCCCTCCACTTT CASSFLGANSPLHF
TRBJ2-1 - TRBD1 TRBV3-1/TRBV3-2 TGTGCCAGCAGCCTAGGACAGGGCCCTGAAAATGAGCAGTTCTTC CASSLGQGPENEQFF
TRBJ2-1 - - TRBV6-5 TGTGCCAGCAGTTACTCCGAGAGGTTATACAATGAGCAGTTCTTC CASSYSERLYNEQFF
TRBJ1-5 - - TRBV3-1/TRBV3-2 TGTGCCAGCAGCCAAGCAAATAGCAATCAGCCCCAGCATTTT CASSQANSNQPQHF
TRBJ2-5 - - TRBV20-1 TGCAGTGCTAGTCCCTTCGCGGGGACTCAAGAGACCCAGTACTTC CSASPFAGTQETQYF
TRBJ1-3 - - TRBV20-1 TGCAGTGCTATGGTCGGGCACACCATATATTTT CSAMVGHTIYF
TRBJ1-2 - - TRBV27 TGTGCCAGCAGTTCGGTGGACAGTTATGGCTACACCTTC CASSSVDSYGYTF
TRBJ1-4 - - TRBV19 TGTGCCAGTACCCAAGTGGGGCGGACAACTAATGAAAAACTGTTTTTT CASTQVGRTTNEKLFF
TRBJ1-5 - - TRBV7-2 TGTGCCAGCAGCCCAGGCCGCAATCAGCCCCAGCATTTT CASSPGRNQPQHF
TRBJ1-5 - - TRBV18 TGTGCCAGCTCACCTGGGACTTCGGGGAATCAGCCCCAGCATTTT CASSPGTSGNQPQHF
TRBJ2-3 - TRBD1 TRBV24-1 TGTGCCACCAGTGATGCCGGGACAGGGGGCGGAGATACGCAGTATTTT CATSDAGTGGGDTQYF
TRBJ2-3 - TRBD2 TRBV7-2 TGTGCCAGCAGCATCCTAGCGGGGGGCACCGGGTGGACCACAGATACGCAGTATTTT CASSILAGGTGWTTDTQYF
TRBJ1-2 - - TRBV19 TGTGCCAGTAGCATTCAGGGGTACGGCTACACCTTC CASSIQGYGYTF
TRBJ1-5 - - TRBV5-5 TGTGCCAGCAGCTTCTACGGACAATATAGCAATCAGCCCCAGCATTTT CASSFYGQYSNQPQHF
TRBJ2-2 - - TRBV25-1 TGTGCCAGCAGTGAATTCTTCACCGGGGAGCTGTTTTTT CASSEFFTGELFF
TRBJ2-7 - - TRBV6-5 TGTGCCAGCAGACCCAAATACGGTCCCTCCTACGAGCAGTACTTC CASRPKYGPSYEQYF
TRBJ1-5 - TRBD1 TRBV2 TGTGCCAGCAGTGGCCGGGACAGGGAGGAGCCCCAGCATTTT CASSGRDREEPQHF